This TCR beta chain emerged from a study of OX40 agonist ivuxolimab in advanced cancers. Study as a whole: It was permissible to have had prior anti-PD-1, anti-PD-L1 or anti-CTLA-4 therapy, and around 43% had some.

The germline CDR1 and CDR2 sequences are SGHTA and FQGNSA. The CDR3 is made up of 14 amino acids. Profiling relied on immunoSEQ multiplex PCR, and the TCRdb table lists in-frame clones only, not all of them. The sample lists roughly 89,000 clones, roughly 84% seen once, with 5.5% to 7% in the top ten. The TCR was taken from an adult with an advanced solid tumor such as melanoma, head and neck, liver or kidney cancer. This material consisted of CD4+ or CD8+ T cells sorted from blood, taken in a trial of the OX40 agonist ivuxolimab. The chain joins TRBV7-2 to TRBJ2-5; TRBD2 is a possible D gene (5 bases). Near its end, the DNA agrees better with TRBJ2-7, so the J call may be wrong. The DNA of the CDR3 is TGTGCCAGTGGCCTGGCGGGCTTCTCCTACGAGCAGTACTTC. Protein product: CASGLAGFSYEQYF.